This TCR beta chain was sequenced during a study of human T cells and chemical hapten exposure. Study-level results: Counts of TCRs above 1 in 1000 frequency stayed unchanged with DPC sensitization.

On this clonotype: The antigen is not known.

TCRdb processed the RACE reads anew with MiXCR; each CDR3 protein has one entry. The sample has more than 75,000 distinct CDR3 sequences, nearly 10% seen once; the top ten hold roughly 3.5%. Time point meaning: pre-sensitization, week 0. Noted treatment: therapeutic diphenylcyclopropenone sensitization with weekly scalp DPC. Germline V gene data show CDR1 as ENHRY and CDR2 as SYGVKD. The CDR3 length is 16 residues. V lost 11 bases and J lost 1; bases outside the gene matches: 16. The chain couples TRBV10-3 to TRBJ1-1, with 7 bases fitting TRBD1. The clonotype originates from a woman aged 40 to 50 with alopecia areata. Some clones in this sample may be carry-over from other donors' samples. Sequencing was performed on whole blood, taken in connection with sensitization to the hapten diphenylcyclopropenone (DPC). The CDR3 loop reads CASWVGQGGSNTEAFF. In nucleotides, the CDR3 is TGTGCCTCCTGGGTCGGGCAGGGGGGATCGAACACTGAAGCTTTCTTT.